This is a list of T cell receptor beta chains from one sample in a study of blood T cell repertoires in COVID-19. Profiling relied on immunoSEQ multiplex PCR, and the TCRdb table lists in-frame clones only, not all of them. The sample comprises approximately 100,000 clones, about 85% of which are singletons, and around 11% rests with the top ten. Sequencing was carried out using peripheral blood. The receptors derive from a human donor in a cohort sampled during active COVID-19. CDR3s include the opening cysteine and the closing phenylalanine or tryptophan. D genes are given only for firm matches. Part of the rows lack a size; the others show once, few, many or a class for expanded clones.

v_gene	d_gene	j_gene	abundance	len	CDR3aa	CDR3nt
TRBV5-3	NA	TRBJ1-5	few	14	CARSFDSNNQPQHF	TGTGCCAGAAGCTTTGATAGTAACAATCAGCCCCAGCATTTT
TRBV19	TRBD1	TRBJ2-3	NA	15	CASSALGQGLVTQYF	TGTGCCAGTAGTGCCTTGGGACAGGGGTTAGTTACGCAGTATTTT
TRBV5-1	NA	TRBJ2-2	NA	15	CASSLNLRRAGELFF	TGCGCCAGCAGCTTGAACTTGCGGAGGGCCGGGGAGCTGTTTTTT
TRBV5-1	NA	TRBJ2-7	few	15	CASSLALWAPYEQYF	TGCGCCAGCAGCTTGGCCTTGTGGGCTCCCTACGAGCAGTACTTC
TRBV7-9	NA	TRBJ2-1	NA	13	CASGPGEYNEQFF	TGTGCCAGCGGACCAGGGGAATACAATGAGCAGTTCTTC
TRBV27	NA	TRBJ2-1	NA	15	CASSLGSAGYGDLFF	TGTGCCAGCAGTTTAGGGTCGGCGGGGTACGGCGACCTCTTCTTC
TRBV4-1	NA	TRBJ1-5	NA	17	CASSPREAGAGNQPQHF	TGCGCCAGCAGCCCCCGGGAGGCGGGCGCGGGCAATCAGCCCCAGCATTTT
TRBV7-9	TRBD2	TRBJ2-3	NA	15	CASSPKRGKTDTQYF	TGTGCCAGCAGCCCTAAGCGGGGGAAGACAGATACGCAGTATTTT
TRBV11-2	NA	TRBJ2-7	NA	13	CASSLVARGEQYF	TGTGCCAGCAGCTTAGTGGCTCGGGGCGAGCAGTACTTC
TRBV19	NA	TRBJ2-1	NA	15	CASMERRSSYNEQFF	TGTGCCAGTATGGAGAGGAGGAGCTCCTACAATGAGCAGTTCTTC
TRBV3-1/TRBV3-2	TRBD2	TRBJ2-1	NA	16	CASSRTSGRQYNEQFF	TGTGCCAGCAGCCGGACTAGCGGGAGGCAATACAATGAGCAGTTCTTC
TRBV24-1	NA	TRBJ1-5	NA	15	CATSATVGGDQPQHF	TGTGCCACCAGTGCAACAGTAGGGGGTGATCAGCCCCAGCATTTT
TRBV2	TRBD2	TRBJ2-3	once	19	CASSHRPVRLAGDTDTQYF	TGTGCCAGCAGTCACCGACCCGTACGACTAGCGGGAGATACAGATACGCAGTATTTT
TRBV6-1	NA	TRBJ1-2	few	13	CASSDRDITGYTF	TGTGCCAGCAGTGACAGGGACATAACTGGCTACACCTTC
TRBV27	NA	TRBJ1-1	NA	13	CATADSLNTEAFF	TGTGCCACGGCGGACAGCTTGAACACTGAAGCTTTCTTT
TRBV28	TRBD1	TRBJ2-5	NA	15	CASSGGTGYQETQYF	TGTGCCAGCAGCGGGGGGACAGGGTACCAAGAGACCCAGTACTTC
TRBV6-6	NA	TRBJ1-3	NA	16	CASSYLDRIRGNTIYF	TGTGCCAGCAGTTACCTTGACAGGATCAGAGGAAACACCATATATTTT
TRBV5-4	TRBD1	TRBJ1-2	NA	14	CASSRPGGGYGYTF	TGTGCCAGCAGCCGCCCAGGGGGCGGCTATGGCTACACCTTC
TRBV7-9	NA	TRBJ2-5	NA	15	CASSFRRALQETQYF	TGTGCCAGCAGCTTTCGCAGGGCGCTCCAAGAGACCCAGTACTTC
TRBV19	NA	TRBJ1-5	NA	17	CASSTSGRELYNQPQHF	TGTGCCAGTAGTACATCCGGGAGGGAGCTTTACAATCAGCCCCAGCATTTT
TRBV27	TRBD2	TRBJ2-1	NA	16	CASSFFGGSAYNEQFF	TGTGCCAGCAGTTTCTTCGGCGGGAGTGCCTACAATGAGCAGTTCTTC